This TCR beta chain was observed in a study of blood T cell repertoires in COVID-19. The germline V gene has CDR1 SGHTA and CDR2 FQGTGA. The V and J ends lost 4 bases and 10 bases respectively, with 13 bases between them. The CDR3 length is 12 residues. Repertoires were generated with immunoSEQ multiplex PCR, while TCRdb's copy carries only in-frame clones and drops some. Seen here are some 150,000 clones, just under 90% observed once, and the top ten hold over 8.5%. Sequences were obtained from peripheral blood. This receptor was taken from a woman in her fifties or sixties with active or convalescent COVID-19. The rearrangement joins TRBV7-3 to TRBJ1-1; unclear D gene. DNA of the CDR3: TGTGCCAGCAGCTCACCCCCCGGTGGAGCTTTCTTT. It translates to CASSSPPGGAFF.